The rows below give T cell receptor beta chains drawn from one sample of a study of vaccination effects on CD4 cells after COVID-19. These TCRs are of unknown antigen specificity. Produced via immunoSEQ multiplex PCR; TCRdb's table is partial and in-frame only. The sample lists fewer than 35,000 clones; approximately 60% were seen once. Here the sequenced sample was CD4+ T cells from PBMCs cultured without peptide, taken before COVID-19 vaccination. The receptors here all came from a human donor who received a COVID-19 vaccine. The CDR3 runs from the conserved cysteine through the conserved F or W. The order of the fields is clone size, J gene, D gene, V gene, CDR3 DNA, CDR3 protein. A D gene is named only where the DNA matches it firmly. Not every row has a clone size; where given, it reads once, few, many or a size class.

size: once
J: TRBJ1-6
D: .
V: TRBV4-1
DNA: TGCGCCAGCAGCCAAGAATACCGCCAACCAAATGATTCACCCCTCCACTTT
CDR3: CASSQEYRQPNDSPLHF

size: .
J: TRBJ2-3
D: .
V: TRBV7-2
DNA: TGTGCCAGCAGGCGGGACTTAGCAGCAGATACGCAGTATTTT
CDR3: CASRRDLAADTQYF

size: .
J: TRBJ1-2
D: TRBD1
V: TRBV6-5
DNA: TGTGCCAGCAGTCTGGGACAGGCAACAGTTGGCTACACCTTC
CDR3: CASSLGQATVGYTF

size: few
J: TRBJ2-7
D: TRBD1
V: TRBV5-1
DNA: TGCGCCAGCAGCAGACAGGGGGCCTACGAGCAGTACTTC
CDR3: CASSRQGAYEQYF

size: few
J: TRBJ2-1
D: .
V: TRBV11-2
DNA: TGTGCCAGCAGCTTAGACGTGGGTCCGTTCTTC
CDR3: CASSLDVGPFF

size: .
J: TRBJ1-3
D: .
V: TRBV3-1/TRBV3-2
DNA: TGTGCCAGCAGCCAAGACAGTCTCTCTGGAAACACCATATATTTT
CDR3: CASSQDSLSGNTIYF

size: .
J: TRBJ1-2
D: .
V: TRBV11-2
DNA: TGTGCCAGCAGCTTTGTTGGGGGGAGGTATGGCTACACCTTC
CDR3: CASSFVGGRYGYTF

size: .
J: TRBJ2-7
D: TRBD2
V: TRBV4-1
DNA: TGCGCCAGCAGCCCCGGAAGGGGCGGGGGGGCAAGCGAGCAGTACTTC
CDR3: CASSPGRGGGASEQYF

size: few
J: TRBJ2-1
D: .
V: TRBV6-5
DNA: TGTGCCAGCGCGGCAAAGAATGAGCAGTTCTTC
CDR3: CASAAKNEQFF

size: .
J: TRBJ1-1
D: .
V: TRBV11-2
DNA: TGTGCCAGCAGCTTAGACGGGCCAAACACTGAAGCTTTCTTT
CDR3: CASSLDGPNTEAFF

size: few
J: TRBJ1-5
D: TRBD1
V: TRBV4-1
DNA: TGCGCCAGCAGCCGGTCGACAGGGAATCAGCCCCAGCATTTT
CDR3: CASSRSTGNQPQHF

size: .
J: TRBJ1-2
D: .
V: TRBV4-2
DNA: TGTGCCAGCAGCCAAGATCGGGGGATTAACTATGGCTACACCTTC
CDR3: CASSQDRGINYGYTF

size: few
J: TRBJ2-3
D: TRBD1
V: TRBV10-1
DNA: TGCGCCAGCAGCGAGGGACAGGGGGCTGCAGATACGCAGTATTTT
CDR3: CASSEGQGAADTQYF

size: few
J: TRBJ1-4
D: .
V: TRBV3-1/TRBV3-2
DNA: TGTGCCAGCAGCCAAAGATCTAAGGTCGAAAAACTGTTTTTT
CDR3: CASSQRSKVEKLFF

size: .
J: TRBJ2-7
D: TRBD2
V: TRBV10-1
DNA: TGCGCCAGCAGTGGTAGCGGGACTAGCGGTTACGAGCAGTACTTC
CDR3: CASSGSGTSGYEQYF

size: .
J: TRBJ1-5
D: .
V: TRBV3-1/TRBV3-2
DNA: TGTGCCGATACCCCCTACGACAGAAATAGCAATCAGCCCCAGCATTTT
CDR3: CADTPYDRNSNQPQHF

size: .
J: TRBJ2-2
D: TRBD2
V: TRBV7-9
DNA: TGTGCCAGCAGCTCGGGACTAGAGGGCACCGGGGAGCTGTTTTTT
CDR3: CASSSGLEGTGELFF

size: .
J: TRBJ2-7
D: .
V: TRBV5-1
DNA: TGCGCCAGCAGCTTAGACACAGCATATGGGGAGCAGTACTTC
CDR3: CASSLDTAYGEQYF

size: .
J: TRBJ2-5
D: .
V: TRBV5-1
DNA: TGCGCCAGCAGCTTGGATCGGATGCAGGGCTTGGGAACTAAAGAGACCCAGTACTTC
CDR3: CASSLDRMQGLGTKETQYF

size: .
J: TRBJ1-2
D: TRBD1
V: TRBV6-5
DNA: TGTGCCACCTGGGGACAGACCAACTATGGCTACACCTTC
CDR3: CATWGQTNYGYTF

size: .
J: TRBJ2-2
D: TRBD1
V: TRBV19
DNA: TGTGCCAGTAGTGTAGGGACAGGGAATCTTGCGAACACCGGGGAGCTGTTTTTT
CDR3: CASSVGTGNLANTGELFF

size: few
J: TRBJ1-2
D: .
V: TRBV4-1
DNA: TGCGCCAGCAGCCAAGAACCAGTACACAGAACCTCTAACTATGGCTACACCTTC
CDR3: CASSQEPVHRTSNYGYTF